The clone carrying this T cell receptor beta chain occurred once. Its antigen is currently unknown. Time point given: week 11, during vaccination. In every dose of vaccine, 300 ug of mutant IDH1 20-mer peptide was given alongside topical imiquimod. This entry belongs to a study of a mutant IDH1 vaccine in newly diagnosed glioma. The overall study: Patients got their first vaccination 4-6 weeks after radiotherapy alone, or with temozolomide cycles. Those enrolled had earlier been treated with radiotherapy, temozolomide, or both, mostly both.

Method: immunoSEQ multiplex PCR; TCRdb's copy keeps in-frame clones and lacks some. Of fewer than 70,000 clones in the sample, approximately 84% were seen once. Study-level points and caveats: No link was apparently found between pseudoprogression and changes in top peripheral T cell clonotypes. In approximately 92% of patients, immune responses induced by the vaccine occurred.

Per the germline V gene, CDR1 is SGHTA and CDR2 is FQGNSA. The CDR3 loop spans 14 amino acids. This sample comprised PBMCs, obtained from a glioma patient whose treatment included an IDH1 peptide vaccine. The V and J genes are TRBV7-2 and TRBJ2-5; no clear D. The last part of the DNA fits TRBJ2-7 better; the J call may be wrong. This clonotype originated in a man between 25 and 39 years old with glioma. The CDR3 here is CASSPQNLRDEQYF. The CDR3 region has the DNA TGTGCCAGCAGCCCCCAGAATTTGCGAGACGAGCAGTACTTC.